Listed here are 2 T cell receptor beta chains from one sample, sequenced in a study of T cell repertoires in cytomegalovirus infection. These receptors' targets are unknown. TCRdb independently ran MiXCR on the reads; one entry per CDR3 protein. The sample includes under 450,000 distinct CDR3 sequences, about a third of them seen just once. Sequencing used cultured PBMCs, obtained from culture after CMV antigen stimulation. These receptors all come from a human donor in good health (CMV status not recorded). Some clones in this sample may be carry-over from other donors' samples.

This chain connects TRBV19 to TRBJ2-1; unclear D gene. CDR1 and CDR2 from the germline V gene are LNHDA and SQIVND (reference sequence). The V and J ends lost 7 bases and 4 bases respectively, with 8 bases between them. The CDR3 has 12 amino acids. This CDR3 is CASNLGYNEQFF. The CDR3 nucleotides are TGTGCCAGTAACCTAGGGTACAATGAGCAGTTCTTC. The entire variable domain, with the rest obtained from reference TRBV19 and TRBJ2-1, is as follows: DGGITQSPKYLFRKEGQNVTLSCEQNLNHDAMYWYRQDPGQGLRLIYYSQIVNDFQKGDIAEGYSVSREKKESFPLTVTSAQKNPTAFYLCASNLGYNEQFFGPGTRLTVL.

As DNA, the CDR3 is TGTGCCAGTAGTATTTCGGGCGGAGGCCGGGAGACCCAGTACTTC. Residues: CASSISGGGRETQYF. This chain uses TRBV19 with TRBJ2-5, with a weak D call TRBD2 (5 bases). Trimming left V 3 bases short and J 5 bases short, with 16 bases between. Per germline, CDR1 LNHDA and CDR2 SQIVND (reference sequence). This CDR3 is built from 15 residues.